This record covers a single T cell receptor beta chain. Clones were read by immunoSEQ multiplex PCR, and TCRdb kept only the in-frame ones, dropping some. The table shows 200,000 to 250,000 clones, with less than 90% occurring only once. The data stem from a study of blood T cell repertoires in COVID-19. Study-wide context: There were acute and convalescent COVID-19 samples, and they came from the United States, Italy and Spain. Sample material is recorded as cDNA or gDNA derived from T cells, B-cell-depleted T cells, or PBMCs.

This sequence was found in a man younger than 40 with active or convalescent COVID-19. The material sequenced was peripheral blood.

The CDR3 here is CASSPVRVGIEETQYF. CDR3 nucleotides: TGTGCCAGCAGCCCCGTGCGGGTCGGGATCGAAGAGACCCAGTACTTC. The chain couples TRBV4-2 to TRBJ2-5, with D possibly TRBD2 on 5 matching bases. This CDR3 contains 16 residues. CDR1 and CDR2 from the germline V gene are LGHNA and YNFKEQ. Trimming took off 4 bases at V and 3 bases at J, with 18 bases between the two ends.